A selection of T cell receptor beta chains follows, all from one sample in a study of post-analysis software for immune sequencing data. Each CDR3 protein gets one entry after TCRdb re-called the PCR reads with MiXCR. The table lists 350,000 to 500,000 distinct CDR3 sequences, roughly 38% of them singletons. The sample taken for sequencing was blood. These receptors came from a girl aged 2-10 years with multiple sclerosis. CDR3s include the opening cysteine and the closing phenylalanine or tryptophan. D genes are given only for firm matches. Size is stated for part of the rows, as once, few or many counts, or as a class when the clone is expanded.

CDR3 length: 13
D gene: NA
J gene: TRBJ2-7
clone size: few
V gene: TRBV20-1
CDR3 protein: CSATRARSYEQYF
CDR3 DNA: TGCAGCGCCACGCGAGCGAGGTCCTACGAGCAGTACTTC

CDR3 length: 15
D gene: NA
J gene: TRBJ2-7
clone size: NA
V gene: TRBV18
CDR3 protein: CASSPLDVQAYEQYF
CDR3 DNA: TGTGCCAGCTCACCACTCGATGTACAGGCCTACGAGCAGTACTTC

CDR3 length: 16
D gene: TRBD1
J gene: TRBJ1-5
clone size: NA
V gene: TRBV7-2
CDR3 protein: CASSRHAGQNNQPQHF
CDR3 DNA: TGTGCCAGCAGCAGACATGCGGGACAGAATAATCAGCCCCAGCATTTT

CDR3 length: 15
D gene: NA
J gene: TRBJ2-3
clone size: NA
V gene: TRBV24-1
CDR3 protein: CATSEPALEADTQYF
CDR3 DNA: TGTGCCACCAGTGAGCCAGCCCTGGAGGCAGATACGCAGTATTTT

CDR3 length: 16
D gene: TRBD2
J gene: TRBJ2-7
clone size: NA
V gene: TRBV6-1
CDR3 protein: CASSDKRLAGGYEQYF
CDR3 DNA: TGTGCCAGCAGTGATAAGAGACTAGCGGGTGGCTACGAGCAGTACTTC

CDR3 length: 13
D gene: NA
J gene: TRBJ2-3
clone size: few
V gene: TRBV3-1
CDR3 protein: CAVGLVGTDTQYF
CDR3 DNA: TGTGCAGTGGGGCTAGTTGGCACAGATACGCAGTATTTT

CDR3 length: 16
D gene: NA
J gene: TRBJ2-1
clone size: few
V gene: TRBV6-6
CDR3 protein: CASSYAPSPRYNEQFF
CDR3 DNA: TGTGCCAGCAGTTACGCTCCTAGCCCGAGGTACAATGAGCAGTTCTTC

CDR3 length: 13
D gene: NA
J gene: TRBJ2-1
clone size: NA
V gene: TRBV7-2
CDR3 protein: CASSLEMGNEQFF
CDR3 DNA: TGTGCCAGCAGCTTAGAAATGGGCAATGAGCAGTTCTTC

CDR3 length: 16
D gene: NA
J gene: TRBJ1-1
clone size: NA
V gene: TRBV12-3/TRBV12-4
CDR3 protein: CASSLRWIGGFAEAFF
CDR3 DNA: TGTGCCAGCAGTTTAAGGTGGATAGGGGGGTTCGCTGAAGCTTTCTTT

CDR3 length: 14
D gene: NA
J gene: TRBJ1-2
clone size: NA
V gene: TRBV15
CDR3 protein: CATSRDQQDYGYTF
CDR3 DNA: TGTGCCACCAGCAGAGATCAACAAGACTATGGCTACACCTTC

CDR3 length: 16
D gene: NA
J gene: TRBJ2-5
clone size: NA
V gene: TRBV5-1
CDR3 protein: CASSLAARERRETQYF
CDR3 DNA: TGCGCCAGCAGCTTGGCCGCGAGGGAGAGGAGGGAGACCCAGTACTTC

CDR3 length: 15
D gene: NA
J gene: TRBJ2-7
clone size: NA
V gene: TRBV27
CDR3 protein: CASSSDGTQNCEQYF
CDR3 DNA: TGTGCCAGCAGTTCAGACGGGACTCAAAACTGCGAGCAGTACTTC

CDR3 length: 14
D gene: NA
J gene: TRBJ1-5
clone size: NA
V gene: TRBV5-5
CDR3 protein: CASSPGAGNQPQHF
CDR3 DNA: TGTGCCAGCAGCCCAGGGGCGGGCAATCAGCCCCAGCATTTT

CDR3 length: 15
D gene: NA
J gene: TRBJ2-5
clone size: few
V gene: TRBV5-1
CDR3 protein: CASSPGVGAEETQYF
CDR3 DNA: TGCGCCAGCAGCCCAGGGGTGGGGGCGGAAGAGACCCAGTACTTC

CDR3 length: 14
D gene: NA
J gene: TRBJ1-5
clone size: few
V gene: TRBV7-2
CDR3 protein: CASSLLGFGQPQHF
CDR3 DNA: TGTGCCAGCAGCTTATTGGGTTTTGGTCAGCCCCAGCATTTT

CDR3 length: 15
D gene: NA
J gene: TRBJ1-6
clone size: NA
V gene: TRBV5-4
CDR3 protein: CASTKGDSYNSPLHF
CDR3 DNA: TGTGCCAGCACCAAGGGGGACTCCTATAATTCACCCCTCCACTTT

CDR3 length: 11
D gene: NA
J gene: TRBJ2-7
clone size: few
V gene: TRBV5-1
CDR3 protein: CASREGYEQYF
CDR3 DNA: TGCGCCAGCCGCGAGGGCTACGAGCAGTACTTC

CDR3 length: 14
D gene: TRBD1
J gene: TRBJ2-7
clone size: few
V gene: TRBV7-9
CDR3 protein: CASSDRGLTHEQYF
CDR3 DNA: TGTGCCAGCAGCGACAGGGGGCTGACCCACGAGCAGTACTTC

CDR3 length: 15
D gene: NA
J gene: TRBJ2-7
clone size: NA
V gene: TRBV11-2
CDR3 protein: CASSLGRGATYEQYF
CDR3 DNA: TGTGCCAGCAGCTTAGGTCGGGGGGCTACCTACGAGCAGTACTTC

CDR3 length: 13
D gene: NA
J gene: TRBJ2-1
clone size: few
V gene: TRBV12-3/TRBV12-4
CDR3 protein: CASSLGQEDEQFF
CDR3 DNA: TGTGCCAGCAGTTTGGGTCAGGAGGATGAGCAGTTCTTC

CDR3 length: 15
D gene: TRBD1
J gene: TRBJ1-2
clone size: NA
V gene: TRBV10-3
CDR3 protein: CAISGQRTGVYGYTF
CDR3 DNA: TGTGCCATCAGTGGCCAACGGACAGGGGTCTATGGCTACACCTTC

CDR3 length: 14
D gene: NA
J gene: TRBJ2-4
clone size: NA
V gene: TRBV7-9
CDR3 protein: CASSLQGRGVIQYF
CDR3 DNA: TGTGCCAGCAGCCTTCAAGGGCGCGGCGTCATTCAGTACTTC

CDR3 length: 17
D gene: NA
J gene: TRBJ2-1
clone size: NA
V gene: TRBV11-2
CDR3 protein: CASSLEFADSPLRGQFF
CDR3 DNA: TGTGCCAGCAGCTTAGAATTCGCGGACTCCCCCCTAAGGGGGCAGTTCTTC

CDR3 length: 16
D gene: TRBD2
J gene: TRBJ2-3
clone size: NA
V gene: TRBV20-1
CDR3 protein: CSAARRRGWLADTQYF
CDR3 DNA: TGCAGTGCTGCTCGGCGGCGGGGGTGGTTGGCAGATACGCAGTATTTT

CDR3 length: 15
D gene: NA
J gene: TRBJ1-2
clone size: NA
V gene: TRBV28
CDR3 protein: CASSPSPGTNYGYTF
CDR3 DNA: TGTGCCAGCAGTCCATCCCCGGGTACTAACTATGGCTACACCTTC

CDR3 length: 16
D gene: TRBD2
J gene: TRBJ2-7
clone size: few
V gene: TRBV6-6
CDR3 protein: CASSYWVAGGSYEQYF
CDR3 DNA: TGTGCCAGCAGTTACTGGGTAGCGGGAGGCTCCTACGAGCAGTACTTC

CDR3 length: 12
D gene: NA
J gene: TRBJ2-7
clone size: NA
V gene: TRBV29-1
CDR3 protein: CSAITGEDEQYF
CDR3 DNA: TGCAGCGCCATAACAGGGGAGGACGAGCAGTACTTC

CDR3 length: 13
D gene: TRBD1
J gene: TRBJ2-7
clone size: NA
V gene: TRBV9
CDR3 protein: CASSARGQGEQYF
CDR3 DNA: TGTGCCAGCAGCGCAAGAGGACAGGGCGAGCAGTACTTC

CDR3 length: 16
D gene: NA
J gene: TRBJ1-4
clone size: NA
V gene: TRBV15
CDR3 protein: CATSSEATATNEKLFF
CDR3 DNA: TGTGCCACCAGCAGCGAAGCGACAGCAACTAATGAAAAACTGTTTTTT

CDR3 length: 15
D gene: TRBD1
J gene: TRBJ2-3
clone size: NA
V gene: TRBV6-5
CDR3 protein: CASRFDREPNQPQYF
CDR3 DNA: TGTGCCAGCAGATTTGACAGGGAGCCGAATCAGCCCCAGTATTTT

CDR3 length: 12
D gene: NA
J gene: TRBJ2-1
clone size: NA
V gene: TRBV12-3/TRBV12-4
CDR3 protein: CASRLHLRETFF
CDR3 DNA: TGTGCCAGCAGATTACACCTCCGAGAGACGTTCTTC

CDR3 length: 15
D gene: NA
J gene: TRBJ2-3
clone size: NA
V gene: TRBV3-1
CDR3 protein: CASSQVGASTDTQYF
CDR3 DNA: TGTGCCAGCAGCCAAGTAGGGGCGAGCACAGATACGCAGTATTTT

CDR3 length: 15
D gene: NA
J gene: TRBJ2-7
clone size: NA
V gene: TRBV5-1
CDR3 protein: CASSWDGLVSYEQYF
CDR3 DNA: TGCGCCAGCAGCTGGGACGGACTCGTCTCCTACGAGCAGTACTTC

CDR3 length: 18
D gene: TRBD2
J gene: TRBJ2-1
clone size: NA
V gene: TRBV12-5
CDR3 protein: CTSGSTSGTSGRWVEQFF
CDR3 DNA: TGTACTAGTGGCTCCACAAGCGGGACTAGCGGGAGATGGGTTGAGCAGTTCTTC

CDR3 length: 15
D gene: TRBD1
J gene: TRBJ2-3
clone size: NA
V gene: TRBV14
CDR3 protein: CASGHLGGSTDTQYF
CDR3 DNA: TGTGCCAGCGGCCATCTAGGGGGCTCTACAGATACGCAGTATTTT

CDR3 length: 16
D gene: NA
J gene: TRBJ2-3
clone size: NA
V gene: TRBV5-1
CDR3 protein: CASSLARVRGTDTQYF
CDR3 DNA: TGCGCCAGCAGCTTGGCCAGGGTAAGGGGGACAGATACGCAGTATTTT

CDR3 length: 15
D gene: TRBD2
J gene: TRBJ2-3
clone size: NA
V gene: TRBV7-6
CDR3 protein: CASSLRLSGADTQYF
CDR3 DNA: TGTGCCAGCAGCTTAAGGCTTAGCGGGGCAGATACGCAGTATTTT

CDR3 length: 12
D gene: NA
J gene: TRBJ2-7
clone size: NA
V gene: TRBV27
CDR3 protein: CASGWGVYEQYF
CDR3 DNA: TGTGCCAGCGGGTGGGGGGTCTACGAGCAGTACTTC

CDR3 length: 13
D gene: NA
J gene: TRBJ2-2
clone size: few
V gene: TRBV29-1
CDR3 protein: CSVEGRNTGELFF
CDR3 DNA: TGCAGCGTTGAGGGCAGAAACACCGGGGAGCTGTTTTTT

CDR3 length: 16
D gene: TRBD2
J gene: TRBJ2-5
clone size: NA
V gene: TRBV24-1
CDR3 protein: CATSDQTSGVGETQYF
CDR3 DNA: TGTGCCACCAGTGACCAAACTAGCGGGGTAGGGGAGACCCAGTACTTC

CDR3 length: 13
D gene: TRBD1
J gene: TRBJ2-7
clone size: NA
V gene: TRBV2
CDR3 protein: CASIGQAKYEQYF
CDR3 DNA: TGTGCCAGCATCGGACAGGCGAAGTACGAGCAGTACTTC

CDR3 length: 16
D gene: NA
J gene: TRBJ2-7
clone size: few
V gene: TRBV7-8
CDR3 protein: CASSLERLNRVYEQYF
CDR3 DNA: TGTGCCAGCAGCTTAGAACGGCTAAACAGAGTTTACGAGCAGTACTTC

CDR3 length: 14
D gene: TRBD2
J gene: TRBJ2-7
clone size: NA
V gene: TRBV5-1
CDR3 protein: CASSPSGDSYEQYF
CDR3 DNA: TGCGCCAGCAGCCCGAGCGGGGACTCCTACGAGCAGTACTTC

CDR3 length: 16
D gene: TRBD1
J gene: TRBJ2-4
clone size: NA
V gene: TRBV7-2
CDR3 protein: CASSLGTGNAKNIQYF
CDR3 DNA: TGTGCCAGCAGCTTAGGGACAGGGAACGCCAAAAACATTCAGTACTTC

CDR3 length: 14
D gene: NA
J gene: TRBJ1-6
clone size: NA
V gene: TRBV20-1
CDR3 protein: CSARLTGHNSPLHF
CDR3 DNA: TGCAGTGCTCGTTTGACGGGGCATAATTCACCCCTCCACTTT

CDR3 length: 15
D gene: NA
J gene: TRBJ1-2
clone size: NA
V gene: TRBV7-3
CDR3 protein: CASSLLGGGDYGYTF
CDR3 DNA: TGTGCCAGCAGCCTCTTAGGAGGCGGCGACTATGGCTACACCTTC

CDR3 length: 15
D gene: NA
J gene: TRBJ2-1
clone size: NA
V gene: TRBV6-6
CDR3 protein: CASSYSFEGRGEQFF
CDR3 DNA: TGTGCCAGCAGTTACTCGTTCGAGGGGCGGGGTGAGCAGTTCTTC

CDR3 length: 12
D gene: NA
J gene: TRBJ1-1
clone size: NA
V gene: TRBV3-1
CDR3 protein: CASSQGGTEAFF
CDR3 DNA: TGTGCCAGCAGCCAGGGGGGCACTGAAGCTTTCTTT

CDR3 length: 18
D gene: NA
J gene: TRBJ2-3
clone size: few
V gene: TRBV15
CDR3 protein: CATSRGRRLLPSTDTQYF
CDR3 DNA: TGTGCCACCAGCAGAGGTAGGAGACTCCTACCGAGCACAGATACGCAGTATTTT

CDR3 length: 15
D gene: NA
J gene: TRBJ2-3
clone size: NA
V gene: TRBV6-2/TRBV6-3
CDR3 protein: CASSCAGRGTDTQYF
CDR3 DNA: TGTGCCAGCAGTTGCGCCGGACGGGGCACAGATACGCAGTATTTT

CDR3 length: 15
D gene: TRBD2
J gene: TRBJ2-1
clone size: few
V gene: TRBV15
CDR3 protein: CATSGLASSYNEQFF
CDR3 DNA: TGTGCCACCAGCGGACTAGCGAGCTCCTACAATGAGCAGTTCTTC

CDR3 length: 14
D gene: NA
J gene: TRBJ1-4
clone size: few
V gene: TRBV27
CDR3 protein: CASSFGDLVEKLFF
CDR3 DNA: TGTGCCAGCAGTTTCGGGGATTTGGTTGAAAAACTGTTTTTT

CDR3 length: 14
D gene: NA
J gene: TRBJ2-1
clone size: NA
V gene: TRBV29-1
CDR3 protein: CSVVVPGIYNEQFF
CDR3 DNA: TGCAGCGTTGTGGTGCCCGGTATATACAATGAGCAGTTCTTC

CDR3 length: 15
D gene: NA
J gene: TRBJ1-6
clone size: NA
V gene: TRBV28
CDR3 protein: CASRSDPAAWRPLHF
CDR3 DNA: TGTGCCAGCAGGAGTGACCCGGCAGCTTGGCGACCCCTCCACTTT